The entry that follows covers one T cell receptor (beta chain) sequence. A quantitative 5'-RACE method, one with molecular barcodes, was used to make TCR beta libraries. One entry per CDR3 protein, called by TCRdb with MiXCR from the 5' RACE reads. The sample has around 300,000 distinct CDR3 sequences, around 21% seen once. This sample is drawn from a study of CD8 T cells in ankylosing spondylitis. Trimming took 2 bases from V and 0 from J, leaving 5 bases between them. Germline V gene sequence: CDR1 MGHRA, CDR2 YSYEKL. The CDR3 spans 14 residues. This TCR derives from a female donor with ankylosing spondylitis or in good health (not recorded which). This chain uses TRBV4-1 with TRBJ1-5; D remains unclear. Sequencing was carried out using blood, either unsorted or a sorted T cell fraction (not recorded which). CDR3 residues: CASSQQNSNQPQHF. The CDR3 nucleotides read TGCGCCAGCAGCCAACAGAATAGCAATCAGCCCCAGCATTTT.